This T cell receptor (beta chain) was captured in a study of blood T cells in healthy people across ages. This clonotype has a count of ten or more. V shed 5 bases and J 6 bases; nucleotides not matched to a gene: 4. This CDR3 comprises 12 residues. Germline V lookup: CDR1 DFQATT, CDR2 SNEGSKA (reference sequence). Primers used in a second PCR of roughly 7 to 11 cycles were a sample-barcoded 5' primer and a J-beta primer mix. Using its own MiXCR run on the 5' RACE reads, TCRdb lists one record per CDR3 protein. Seen here are fewer than 800,000 distinct CDR3 sequences, approximately 25% observed once, and the top ten hold just under 9.5%. The data were also submitted as part of a second study, on T cells of mothers and their children. From that study: Related mother and child pairs showed slightly greater overlap (not significant) than unrelated pairs did.

This receptor was obtained from a boy between 10 and 17 years old in good health. The sequenced sample consisted of blood. The rearrangement uses TRBV20-1 and TRBJ2-1; 7 nucleotides match TRBD2. CDR3 nucleotides: TGCAGTGCTGAGAGCGGGGCCAATGAGCAGTTCTTC. The encoded protein is CSAESGANEQFF.